Following are 17 T cell receptor beta chains from one sample sequenced in a study of cytomegalovirus exposure and HLA in healthy donors. PCR involved 60 Vbeta and 13 Jbeta primers. TCRdb's table, derived via immunoSEQ multiplex PCR, lists solely in-frame clones and lacks some. This repertoire shows about 78,000 clones, approximately 80% found once; its top ten account for 20% to 25%. The specimen sequenced was PBMCs. The receptors were sampled from a woman between 45 and 65 years old in good health and CMV-seropositive.

This clone was counted a single time. The chain links TRBV2 to TRBJ1-2, with 7 bases that match TRBD1. Germline CDR1 reads SNHLY; CDR2 reads FYNNEI. CDR3 size: 13 residues. The V and J ends lost 6 bases and 4 bases, in that order; junction bases with no gene match: 5. The CDR3 coding sequence is TGTGCCAGCAGCCGGGACAGAGTCTATGGCTACACCTTC. Amino acids: CASSRDRVYGYTF.

This rearrangement joins TRBV2 to TRBJ1-2, with 8 nucleotides matching TRBD1. CDR1 and CDR2 from the germline V gene are SNHLY and FYNNEI. The CDR3 has 16 residues. The V and J ends lost 4 bases and 4 bases, in that order; junction bases with no gene match: 11. CDR3 residues: CASSGAGTGRTYGYTF. The CDR3 coding sequence is TGTGCCAGCAGTGGGGCCGGGACAGGACGTACCTATGGCTACACCTTC.

The chain uses TRBV5-1 and TRBJ2-1, with TRBD1 matching over 9 bases. This CDR3 spans 15 amino acids. V dropped 5 bases and J dropped 6; count of bases not matched to a gene: 9. CDR1 is SGHRS, CDR2 YFSETQ, per germline. Here the CDR3 DNA reads TGCGCCAGCAGGGCCGGGACAGGGTTCGGCAATGAGCAGTTCTTC. The encoded protein is CASRAGTGFGNEQFF.

This clone was detected once. This chain links TRBV19 with TRBJ2-2; 7 bases match TRBD1. The germline V gene has CDR1 LNHDA and CDR2 SQIVND (reference sequence). V shed 5 bases and J 2 bases; nucleotides not matched to a gene: 5. The CDR3 is made up of 15 amino acids. The CDR3, as DNA: TGTGCCAGTAGTGTCCGGGACAGAAACACCGGGGAGCTGTTTTTT. Translation: CASSVRDRNTGELFF.

This chain joins TRBV5-6 and TRBJ1-5; the D is unclear. CDR1 and CDR2 (germline): SGHDT, YYEEEE. V gave up 2 bases and J gave up 9 bases, with 9 bases separating them. This CDR3 region has 12 residues. CDR3 in DNA: TGTGCCAGCAGCTTAGGACTGGGGCCCCAGCATTTT. The encoded protein is CASSLGLGPQHF.

This clone has a handful of counts. V and J are TRBV6-4 and TRBJ2-1, with 10 bases matching TRBD2. Germline V gene data show CDR1 as MRHNA and CDR2 as SNTAGT. This CDR3 contains 15 residues. Trimming at V came to 5 bases and at J to 8 bases, leaving 9 bases not matched to a gene. The DNA for the CDR3 is TGTGCCAGCAGTAGAGCGGGGGGGTTTTTCCATGAGCAGTTCTTC. This sequence encodes CASSRAGGFFHEQFF.

The table lists this clone with a few counts. This sequence joins TRBV5-6 and TRBJ2-5, with D unclear. The CDR3 covers 14 residues. V lost 0 bases and J lost 3, with 9 bases in between. Germline CDR1 is SGHDT and CDR2 is YYEEEE. The CDR3 nucleotides read TGTGCCAGCAGCTTGGTCGTTCGGGAAGAGACCCAGTACTTC. It yields the protein CASSLVVREETQYF.

The chain joins TRBV11-2 to TRBJ1-1; D not certain. Germline values: CDR1 SGHAT, CDR2 FQNNGV. The CDR3 totals 14 residues. The ends were cut back, 1 base at V and 1 base at J, with 7 bases in the middle. CDR3 in DNA: TGTGCCAGCAGCTTAGGACACCAGAACACTGAAGCTTTCTTT. Its translation is CASSLGHQNTEAFF. Based on the CDR3 plus reference TRBV11-2 and TRBJ1-1, the full variable domain is EAGVAQSPRYKIIEKRQSVAFWCNPISGHATLYWYQQILGQGPKLLIQFQNNGVVDDSQLPKDRFSAERLKGVDSTLKIQPAKLEDSAVYLCASSLGHQNTEAFFGQGTRLTVV.

The rearrangement links TRBV13 to TRBJ2-3; possibly TRBD2 for D (5 bases). With 3 bases removed from V and 4 bases from J, the gap between germline ends came to 5 bases. Germline V CDR1 and CDR2: PRHDT, FYEKMQ (reference sequence). This CDR3 spans 12 amino acids. The DNA for the CDR3 is TGTGCCAGCAGCTTCGGGGCAGATACGCAGTATTTT. The encoded protein is CASSFGADTQYF.

There are a few counts of this clone. This chain links TRBV19 with TRBJ1-2; 7 nucleotides agree with TRBD1. The CDR3 runs 15 residues. With V trimmed by 3 bases and J by 4 bases, 8 bases remained unmatched. Germline loops: CDR1 LNHDA, CDR2 SQIVND (reference sequence). This CDR3 is CASSIRDSAFYGYTF. CDR3 nucleotides: TGTGCCAGTAGTATTCGGGACAGCGCATTCTATGGCTACACCTTC.

The chain links TRBV2 to TRBJ1-5; 8 bases align to TRBD1. J lost 6 bases, V lost 6 bases, and 10 bases had no gene match. The CDR3 totals 15 residues. Germline CDR1 and CDR2: SNHLY and FYNNEI. CDR3 amino acids: CASSVDQGAGQPQHF. CDR3 DNA: TGTGCCAGCAGCGTCGATCAGGGGGCGGGTCAGCCCCAGCATTTT.

The chain has TRBV5-6 and TRBJ2-5; 9 nucleotides line up with TRBD1. With 1 base clipped from V and 5 bases from J, the junction kept 9 bases outside the gene matches. CDR3 length: 16 amino acids. Looked up from germline, CDR1 is SGHDT and CDR2 is YYEEEE. The CDR3 sequence: CASSLIGTGNRETQYF. The DNA for the CDR3 is TGTGCCAGCAGCTTGATCGGGACAGGGAATCGGGAGACCCAGTACTTC.

This clone is a singleton in its sample. The chain combines TRBV5-1 with TRBJ2-3; 10 nucleotides align to TRBD2. The CDR3 has 16 residues. CDR1 is SGHRS and CDR2 is YFSETQ in the germline V gene. V was clipped by 3 bases and J by 5 bases; unmatched bases: 9. The CDR3 loop is CASSSQGRLAGDTQYF. The CDR3 region has the DNA TGCGCCAGCAGCTCGCAGGGTAGACTAGCGGGAGATACGCAGTATTTT.

The CDR3 reads CASSRGTGVSEAFF. CDR3 nucleotides: TGCGCCAGCAGCAGAGGGACAGGGGTCTCTGAAGCTTTCTTT. The V call is TRBV5-1, the J call TRBJ1-1; 10 bases fit TRBD1. Unmatched junction bases numbered 6, after V lost 4 bases and J lost 6 bases. This CDR3 is 14 amino acids long. The V gene's germline CDR1 is SGHRS and CDR2 YFSETQ.

CDR3 sequence (DNA): TGTGCCATCAGAGACAGGATTATGAACACTGAAGCTTTCTTT. This sequence encodes CAIRDRIMNTEAFF. This sequence joins TRBV10-3 and TRBJ1-1; D possibly corresponds to TRBD1 (6 bases). Per the germline V gene, CDR1 is ENHRY and CDR2 is SYGVKD. The V end lost 6 bases, the J end lost 0 bases, and 11 bases lay between the germline ends. The length of the CDR3 is 14 residues.

J is TRBJ1-2 and V is TRBV7-8, with 10 bases matching TRBD1. V lost 7 bases, J lost 6 bases, and 11 bases stayed unmatched. This CDR3 has 15 amino acids. The germline gives CDR1 SGHVS, CDR2 FQNEAQ. CDR3 coding DNA: TGTGCCAGCACCCTTTCTGCCGGGACAGGGGATGGCTACACCTTC. Translation gives CASTLSAGTGDGYTF.

This rearrangement joins TRBV11-2 to TRBJ2-7, with unresolved D. The CDR3 totals 12 residues. Trimming cost V 1 base and J 11 bases, with 12 bases left between them. Germline V lookup: CDR1 SGHAT, CDR2 FQNNGV. As DNA, the CDR3 is TGTGCCAGCAGCTTAGGTTTGGCGGCGAAGTACTTC. Its translation is CASSLGLAAKYF.